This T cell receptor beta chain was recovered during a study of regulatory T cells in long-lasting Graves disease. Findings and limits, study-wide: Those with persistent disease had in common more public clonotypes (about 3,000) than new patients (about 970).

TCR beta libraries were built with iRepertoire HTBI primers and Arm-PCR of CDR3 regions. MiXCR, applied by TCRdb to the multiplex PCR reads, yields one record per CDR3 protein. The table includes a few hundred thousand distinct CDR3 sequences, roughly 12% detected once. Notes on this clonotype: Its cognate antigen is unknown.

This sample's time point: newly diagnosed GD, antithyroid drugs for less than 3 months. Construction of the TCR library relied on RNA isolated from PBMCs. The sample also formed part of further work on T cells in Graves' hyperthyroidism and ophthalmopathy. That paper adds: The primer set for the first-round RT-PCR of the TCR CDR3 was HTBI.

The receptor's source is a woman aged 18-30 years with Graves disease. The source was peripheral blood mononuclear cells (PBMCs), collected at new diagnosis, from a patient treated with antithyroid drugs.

CDR3 amino acids: CSAPDGVHSPLHF. In DNA, the CDR3 is TGCAGTGCCCCGGACGGGGTACATTCACCCCTCCACTTT. The chain uses TRBV20-1 and TRBJ1-6; D unclear. V was clipped by 6 bases and J by 8 bases, with 14 bases between them. Germline V gene lookup returns CDR1 DFQATT and CDR2 SNEGSKA (reference sequence). The CDR3 spans 13 residues.